This T cell receptor beta chain was observed in a study of CD8 T cells in ankylosing spondylitis. The junction had 10 bases not matched to a gene; V was cut back by 3 bases and J by 5 bases. From germline, CDR1 is SGHDT and CDR2 YYEEEE. The CDR3 has 15 residues. Via MiXCR, TCRdb re-called the 5' RACE reads, giving one row per CDR3 protein. This table has hundreds of thousands of distinct CDR3 sequences, approximately 22% appearing once. The V gene is TRBV5-6, the J gene TRBJ2-5; 7 bases line up with TRBD1. This receptor was identified in a male donor with ankylosing spondylitis or in good health (not recorded which). The specimen sequenced was blood, either unsorted or a sorted T cell fraction (not recorded which). The CDR3 DNA is TGTGCCAGCAGCTACGCAACGTCCAGGGGGGAGACCCAGTACTTC. Its protein product is CASSYATSRGETQYF.